Below, 12 T cell receptor beta chains from the same sample are listed, as sequenced in a study of blood T cell repertoires in COVID-19. Data came from immunoSEQ multiplex PCR; TCRdb stores just in-frame clones and leaves some out. Among nearly 250,000 clones listed, about 80% were seen once. The sample taken for sequencing was peripheral blood. Receptors were obtained from a woman of 80 years or more with acute or convalescent COVID-19.

The chain links TRBV6-6 to TRBJ2-3; the D gene is possibly TRBD2 (6 bases). Germline V gene lookup returns CDR1 MNHNY and CDR2 SVGAGI (reference sequence). The CDR3 has 12 amino acids. Trimming removed 6 bases from V and 4 bases from J, with 8 bases in between. This CDR3 is CASRASADTQYF. Here the CDR3 DNA reads TGTGCCAGCAGGGCTAGCGCAGATACGCAGTATTTT.

This chain links TRBV5-1 with TRBJ2-7; 8 bases agree with TRBD1. The CDR3 consists of 16 residues. Germline trimming cut 5 bases from V and 0 bases from J; bases unmatched to any gene: 10. The germline gives CDR1 SGHRS, CDR2 YFSETQ. This CDR3 reads CASSSSLTGVSYEQYF. DNA for the CDR3: TGCGCCAGCAGTTCTAGTCTGACAGGGGTCTCCTACGAGCAGTACTTC.

V and J are TRBV5-1 and TRBJ1-1, with D perhaps TRBD1 (6 bases). Deletions cut 0 bases from V and 4 bases from J, with 13 bases between. The CDR3 has 15 residues. The germline gives CDR1 SGHRS, CDR2 YFSETQ. CDR3 DNA: TGCGCCAGCAGCTTGGGGGCAGGGGCCAGCACTGAAGCTTTCTTT. Its protein is CASSLGAGASTEAFF.

In its sample, this clone was seen a few times. This sequence joins TRBV18 and TRBJ1-6, with 10 bases lining up with TRBD1. CDR1 and CDR2 from the germline V gene are KGHSH and LQKENI. Trimming at V came to 2 bases and at J to 10 bases, leaving 5 bases not matched to a gene. This CDR3 spans 15 amino acids. The CDR3 is CASSPAGTGDSPLHF. The CDR3 coding sequence is TGTGCCAGCTCACCAGCCGGGACAGGGGACTCACCCCTCCACTTT.

This chain uses TRBV18 with TRBJ2-1; 10 bases agree with TRBD2. The V and J ends lost 3 bases and 3 bases, in that order; junction bases with no gene match: 5. Germline lookup yields CDR1 KGHSH and CDR2 LQKENI. The CDR3 runs 16 residues. CDR3 sequence reads: CASSPLAGGLYNEQFF. As DNA, the CDR3 is TGTGCCAGCTCACCCTTAGCGGGGGGTCTCTACAATGAGCAGTTCTTC.

J is TRBJ1-2 and V is TRBV19; 7 nucleotides agree with TRBD1. The V and J ends lost 4 bases and 3 bases, in that order; junction bases with no gene match: 5. The CDR3 is 14 residues long. Germline loops: CDR1 LNHDA, CDR2 SQIVND (reference sequence). CDR3 loop: CASSRQGSDYGYTF. CDR3 bases: TGTGCCAGTAGTAGACAGGGTAGCGACTATGGCTACACCTTC.

This chain connects TRBV7-2 to TRBJ2-1; 12 bases align to TRBD2. Germline V gene lookup returns CDR1 SGHTA and CDR2 FQGNSA. V lost 1 base, J lost 7 bases, and 8 bases stayed unmatched. The CDR3 sequence is 17 residues long. Written as DNA, the CDR3 is TGTGCCAGCAGCTTAGTGGCTAGCGGGAGGGCCGGTAATGAGCAGTTCTTC. Amino acid sequence: CASSLVASGRAGNEQFF.

This chain connects TRBV20-1 to TRBJ2-1; possible D gene TRBD2, 5 bases. Germline lookup yields CDR1 DFQATT and CDR2 SNEGSKA (reference sequence). With 3 bases removed from V and 9 bases from J, the gap between germline ends came to 12 bases. This CDR3 comprises 12 residues. The CDR3 nucleotides are TGCAGTGCTAGTGATTTGAGGGCTGAGCAGTTCTTC. Translation gives CSASDLRAEQFF.

The chain carries TRBV2 and TRBJ1-5; 8 bases map to TRBD1. The V gene's germline CDR1 is SNHLY and CDR2 FYNNEI. V lost 9 bases to trimming and J lost 4 bases; unmatched junction nucleotides: 11. The CDR3 spans 15 residues. In DNA, the CDR3 is TGTGCCAGTCGCCCCGACAGGGGCAAAAATCAGCCCCAGCATTTT. It is translated as CASRPDRGKNQPQHF.

The rearrangement links TRBV10-1 to TRBJ2-1; TRBD1 agrees at 7 bases. This CDR3 region has 14 residues. The ends lost 6 bases at V and 6 bases at J; junction bases unmatched: 8. CDR1 is WNHNN and CDR2 is SYGVQD in the germline V gene (reference sequence). As DNA, the CDR3 is TGCGCCAGCAGCGTATACGGGGACAGCAATGAGCAGTTCTTC. It translates to CASSVYGDSNEQFF.

This chain connects TRBV20-1 to TRBJ1-2, with 7 positions matching TRBD1. The germline V gene has CDR1 DFQATT and CDR2 SNEGSKA (reference sequence). V lost 3 bases and J lost 8; bases outside the gene matches: 12. This CDR3 is built from 14 residues. CDR3: CSASQARGSGGYTF. The CDR3 nucleotides are TGCAGTGCTAGTCAGGCCAGGGGGTCTGGAGGCTACACCTTC.

This rearrangement joins TRBV18 to TRBJ1-4, with 9 bases matching TRBD1. The CDR3 is made up of 15 amino acids. J was trimmed by 8 bases and V by 3 bases; bases with no gene match: 7. Germline lookup yields CDR1 KGHSH and CDR2 LQKENI. The CDR3 sequence is CASSPGQGRGEKLFF. Here the CDR3 DNA reads TGTGCCAGCTCACCCGGACAGGGGCGCGGGGAAAAACTGTTTTTT.